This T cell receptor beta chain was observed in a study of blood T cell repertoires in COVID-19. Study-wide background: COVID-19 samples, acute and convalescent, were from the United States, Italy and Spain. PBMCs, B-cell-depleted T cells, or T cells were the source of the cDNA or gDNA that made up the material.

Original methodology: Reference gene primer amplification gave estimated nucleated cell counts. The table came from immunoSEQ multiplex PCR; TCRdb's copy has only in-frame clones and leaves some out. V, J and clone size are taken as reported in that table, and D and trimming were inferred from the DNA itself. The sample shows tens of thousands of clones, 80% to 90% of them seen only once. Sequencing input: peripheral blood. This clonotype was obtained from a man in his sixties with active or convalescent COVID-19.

Written as DNA, the CDR3 is TGTGCCAGCAGCTTGAGAAGGTTCGCGGGGGGCAACCAAGAGACCCAGTACTTC. As protein: CASSLRRFAGGNQETQYF. V gene TRBV5-6 combines with J gene TRBJ2-5; TRBD2 matches at 8 bases. This CDR3 has 18 residues. Germline CDR1 SGHDT, CDR2 YYEEEE. Losses at the gene ends were 1 base for V and 0 bases for J; bases not matched to a gene: 11.